The entry below describes one T cell receptor (beta chain). This record belongs to a study of blood T cell repertoires in COVID-19. Study in general: Samples representing acute and convalescent COVID-19 were sourced from the United States, Italy and Spain.

Assay used: immunoSEQ multiplex PCR; TCRdb lists only in-frame clones, some missing. Of about 75,000 clones listed, around 84% are singletons. The CDR3 runs to 13 residues. The V and J ends lost 5 bases and 10 bases respectively, with 15 bases between them. Germline-derived CDR1 and CDR2 are MNHEY and SMNVEV (reference sequence). This rearrangement joins TRBV27 to TRBJ2-1, with D perhaps matching TRBD2 (5 bases). The sequence was collected from a woman aged 45 to 65 with acute or convalescent COVID-19. The specimen was peripheral blood. The CDR3 region is CASSRTGPSEQFF. The CDR3 DNA sequence: TGTGCCAGCAGTCGGACTGGTCCGAGCGAGCAGTTCTTC.